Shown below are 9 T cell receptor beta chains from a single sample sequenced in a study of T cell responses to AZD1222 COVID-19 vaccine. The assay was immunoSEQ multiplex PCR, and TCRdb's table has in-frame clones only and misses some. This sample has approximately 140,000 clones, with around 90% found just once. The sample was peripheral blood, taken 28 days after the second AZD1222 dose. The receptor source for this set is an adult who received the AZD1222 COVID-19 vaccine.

The CDR3 DNA reads TGTGCCAGCAGTGATAACTCGAACACTGAAGCTTTCTTT. Protein product: CASSDNSNTEAFF. The chain couples TRBV2 to TRBJ1-1; D unclear. The germline V gene has CDR1 SNHLY and CDR2 FYNNEI. V shed 3 bases and J shed 1 base, with 6 bases lying between them. The CDR3 runs 13 residues.

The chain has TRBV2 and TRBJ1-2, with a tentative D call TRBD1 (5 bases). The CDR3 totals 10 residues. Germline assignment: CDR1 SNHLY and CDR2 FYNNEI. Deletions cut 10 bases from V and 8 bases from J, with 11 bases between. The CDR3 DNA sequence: TGTGCCATCAGGGATGTGGGCTACACCTTC. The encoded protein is CAIRDVGYTF.

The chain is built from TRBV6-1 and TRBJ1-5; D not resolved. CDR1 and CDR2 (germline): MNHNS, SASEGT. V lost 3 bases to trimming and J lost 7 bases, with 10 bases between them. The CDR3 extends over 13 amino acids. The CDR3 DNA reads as TGTGCCAGCAGTGAGGGGTGGGGACAGCCCCAGCATTTT. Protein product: CASSEGWGQPQHF.

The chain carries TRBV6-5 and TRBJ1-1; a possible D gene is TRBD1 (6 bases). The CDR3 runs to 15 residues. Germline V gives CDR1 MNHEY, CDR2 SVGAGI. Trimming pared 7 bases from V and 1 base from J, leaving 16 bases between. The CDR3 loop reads CASIPPGTPNTEAFF. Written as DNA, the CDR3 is TGTGCCAGCATTCCCCCCGGGACACCGAACACTGAAGCTTTCTTT.

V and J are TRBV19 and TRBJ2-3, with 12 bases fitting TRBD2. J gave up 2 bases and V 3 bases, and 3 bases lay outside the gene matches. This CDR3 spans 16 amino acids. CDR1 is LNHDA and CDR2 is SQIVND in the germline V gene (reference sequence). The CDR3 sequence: CASSIGLAGLTDTQYF. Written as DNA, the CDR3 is TGTGCCAGTAGTATCGGACTAGCGGGGCTCACAGATACGCAGTATTTT.

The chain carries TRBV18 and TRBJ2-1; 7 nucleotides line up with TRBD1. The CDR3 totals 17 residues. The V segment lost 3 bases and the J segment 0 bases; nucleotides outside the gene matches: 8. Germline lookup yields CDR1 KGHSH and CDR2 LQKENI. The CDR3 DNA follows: TGTGCCAGCTCACCTCTGACAGGGACGAGCTCCTACAATGAGCAGTTCTTC. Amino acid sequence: CASSPLTGTSSYNEQFF.

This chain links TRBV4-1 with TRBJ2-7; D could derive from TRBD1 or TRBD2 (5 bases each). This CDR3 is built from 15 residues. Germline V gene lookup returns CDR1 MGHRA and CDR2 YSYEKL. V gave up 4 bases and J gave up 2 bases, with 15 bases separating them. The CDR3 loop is CASSPRRGAPYEQYF. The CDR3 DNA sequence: TGCGCCAGCAGCCCCAGAAGAGGGGCTCCCTACGAGCAGTACTTC.

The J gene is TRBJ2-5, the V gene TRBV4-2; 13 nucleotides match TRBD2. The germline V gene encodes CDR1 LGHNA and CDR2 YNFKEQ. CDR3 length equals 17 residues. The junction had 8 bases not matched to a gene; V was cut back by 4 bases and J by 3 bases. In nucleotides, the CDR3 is TGTGCCAGCAGCCTAAAGGGCGGACTAGCGGGAGAAGAGACCCAGTACTTC. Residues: CASSLKGGLAGEETQYF.

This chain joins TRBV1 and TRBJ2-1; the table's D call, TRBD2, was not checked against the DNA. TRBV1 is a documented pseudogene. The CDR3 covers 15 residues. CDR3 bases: TGCACCAGCAGCCAAGCCAAGACTAGATCTCCTGAGCAGTTCTTC. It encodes CTSSQAKTRSPEQFF.